Presented here are 3 T cell receptor beta chains from one specimen sequenced in a study of shared clonotypes between healthy human individuals. Sequencing was performed with immunoSEQ multiplex PCR; in TCRdb, only in-frame clones are kept and a portion is missing. The sample lists roughly 490,000 clones; less than 80% were seen once. Sequences were obtained from PBMCs. The receptors come from a woman aged 40-49 years in good health. Some clones in this sample may be carry-over from other donors' samples.

Points on this clone: The same CDR3 also results from other DNA sequences found in this sample. V is TRBV5-1 and J is TRBJ1-5; maybe TRBD1 (6 bases). Germline assignment: CDR1 SGHRS and CDR2 YFSETQ. The CDR3 is 14 amino acids. Trimming pared 0 bases from V and 6 bases from J, leaving 10 bases between. CDR3 in amino acids: CASSLEGGGQPQHF. The CDR3 DNA is TGCGCCAGCAGCTTGGAGGGGGGTGGTCAGCCCCAGCATTTT.

As for this clone: This sample includes further DNA sequences coding for the same CDR3. This sequence joins TRBV11-2 and TRBJ2-7; no clear D. V lost 1 base and J lost 4, with 5 bases in between. Per the germline V gene, CDR1 is SGHAT and CDR2 is FQNNGV. The CDR3 consists of 12 residues. CDR3 nucleotides: TGTGCCAGCAGCTTAGCTGGGTACGAGCAGTACTTC. Its protein is CASSLAGYEQYF.

This clone turned up a few times. This specimen includes other DNA sequences encoding the same CDR3. This chain joins TRBV28 and TRBJ1-1; maybe TRBD1 (6 bases). The V end was cut by 6 bases, the J end by 2 bases, with 19 bases between. Looked up from germline, CDR1 is MDHEN and CDR2 is SYDVKM. The CDR3 covers 16 residues. CDR3 region: CASSLKFTGHNTEAFF. The DNA for the CDR3 is TGTGCCAGCAGCCTCAAATTCACAGGGCATAACACTGAAGCTTTCTTT. Using reference TRBV28 and TRBJ1-1 for the parts outside the CDR3, the full variable domain is DVKVTQSSRYLVKRTGEKVFLECVQDMDHENMFWYRQDPGLGLRLIYFSYDVKMKEKGDIPEGYSVSREKKERFSLILESASTNQTSMYLCASSLKFTGHNTEAFFGQGTRLTVV.